The rows below give T cell receptor beta chains drawn from one sample of a study of CD8 T cells in Susac syndrome. TCRdb called the immunoSEQ multiplex PCR reads again in MiXCR, with one record for every CDR3 protein. The sample has about 29,000 distinct CDR3 sequences; 94% are singletons. Sequencing was carried out using CD8+ T cells from PBMCs. These TCRs come from a human donor in good health. CDR3s include the opening cysteine and the closing phenylalanine or tryptophan. Each record gives: D gene, V gene, clone size, J gene, CDR3 protein, CDR3 DNA. A D gene is named only where the DNA matches it firmly. Size tells how often a clone was seen (once, few, many) or the class of an expanded clone, and some rows leave it out.

d_gene: .
v_gene: TRBV29-1
abundance: .
j_gene: TRBJ1-1
CDR3aa: CSVTGVGTEAFF
CDR3nt: TGCAGCGTTACCGGGGTGGGCACTGAAGCTTTCTTT

d_gene: .
v_gene: TRBV5-5
abundance: .
j_gene: TRBJ1-5
CDR3aa: CASSLVGEFQPQHF
CDR3nt: TGTGCCAGCAGCTTGGTAGGAGAGTTTCAGCCCCAGCATTTT

d_gene: TRBD1
v_gene: TRBV4-1
abundance: few
j_gene: TRBJ1-1
CDR3aa: CASSLRTGGLNTEAFF
CDR3nt: TGCGCCAGCAGCTTACGGACAGGGGGCCTTAACACTGAAGCTTTCTTT

d_gene: TRBD2
v_gene: TRBV6-5
abundance: .
j_gene: TRBJ2-7
CDR3aa: CASSQRGPSSYEQYF
CDR3nt: TGTGCCAGCAGCCAGCGGGGGCCCAGCTCCTACGAGCAGTACTTC

d_gene: .
v_gene: TRBV5-1
abundance: .
j_gene: TRBJ1-1
CDR3aa: CASSLEGFFRYTEAFF
CDR3nt: TGCGCCAGCAGCTTGGAGGGGTTTTTCAGGTACACTGAAGCTTTCTTT

d_gene: TRBD1
v_gene: TRBV6-1
abundance: .
j_gene: TRBJ1-1
CDR3aa: CASVKTGGTEAFF
CDR3nt: TGTGCCAGCGTAAAAACAGGGGGCACTGAAGCTTTCTTT

d_gene: .
v_gene: TRBV4-3
abundance: .
j_gene: TRBJ1-1
CDR3aa: CASSQEAVRWYTEAFF
CDR3nt: TGCGCCAGCAGCCAAGAGGCAGTCCGATGGTACACTGAAGCTTTCTTT

d_gene: .
v_gene: TRBV15
abundance: .
j_gene: TRBJ2-5
CDR3aa: CATSTLGGPRGTQYF
CDR3nt: TGTGCCACCAGCACCCTCGGAGGACCGCGGGGGACCCAGTACTTC

d_gene: .
v_gene: TRBV7-9
abundance: .
j_gene: TRBJ2-1
CDR3aa: CASNFSDSSYNEQFF
CDR3nt: TGTGCCAGCAACTTCTCGGACAGCTCCTACAATGAGCAGTTCTTC

d_gene: .
v_gene: TRBV29-1
abundance: .
j_gene: TRBJ2-7
CDR3aa: CSVVFRGRRAYEQYF
CDR3nt: TGCAGCGTTGTGTTCCGGGGCAGGAGAGCCTACGAGCAGTACTTC

d_gene: TRBD2
v_gene: TRBV15
abundance: .
j_gene: TRBJ2-3
CDR3aa: CATSRERGDSDTQYF
CDR3nt: TGTGCCACCAGCAGAGAACGGGGGGATTCAGATACGCAGTATTTT

d_gene: TRBD1
v_gene: TRBV7-8
abundance: once
j_gene: TRBJ1-1
CDR3aa: CASSLLRGENTEAFF
CDR3nt: TGTGCCAGCAGCTTACTCAGGGGGGAGAACACTGAAGCTTTCTTT

d_gene: .
v_gene: TRBV19
abundance: .
j_gene: TRBJ1-1
CDR3aa: CASSMAKPAVNTEAFF
CDR3nt: TGTGCCAGTAGTATGGCCAAGCCCGCGGTGAACACTGAAGCTTTCTTT

d_gene: .
v_gene: TRBV29-1
abundance: .
j_gene: TRBJ2-1
CDR3aa: CSALGGEQFF
CDR3nt: TGCAGCGCCTTGGGGGGTGAGCAGTTCTTC

d_gene: .
v_gene: TRBV6-5
abundance: .
j_gene: TRBJ2-7
CDR3aa: CASSSKAPLYSYEQYF
CDR3nt: TGTGCCAGCAGTTCAAAAGCACCTCTCTACTCCTACGAGCAGTACTTC

d_gene: .
v_gene: TRBV5-4
abundance: once
j_gene: TRBJ1-4
CDR3aa: CASSSSYTPDVTNEKLFF
CDR3nt: TGTGCCAGCAGCTCTTCATACACCCCGGACGTGACTAATGAAAAACTGTTTTTT

d_gene: .
v_gene: TRBV10-2
abundance: .
j_gene: TRBJ2-2
CDR3aa: CASRTLVKDTGELFF
CDR3nt: TGCGCCAGTCGCACCTTAGTTAAGGACACCGGGGAGCTGTTTTTT

d_gene: .
v_gene: TRBV9
abundance: .
j_gene: TRBJ2-3
CDR3aa: CASGVLPPDTQYF
CDR3nt: TGTGCCAGCGGGGTCCTGCCACCAGATACGCAGTATTTT

d_gene: TRBD2
v_gene: TRBV7-2
abundance: .
j_gene: TRBJ2-3
CDR3aa: CASSSLAGTPDTQYF
CDR3nt: TGTGCCAGCAGCTCACTAGCGGGGACCCCCGATACGCAGTATTTT

d_gene: TRBD1
v_gene: TRBV7-9
abundance: .
j_gene: TRBJ1-5
CDR3aa: CASSPTGGNQPQHF
CDR3nt: TGTGCCAGCAGTCCTACAGGGGGCAATCAGCCCCAGCATTTT

d_gene: .
v_gene: TRBV2
abundance: .
j_gene: TRBJ2-2
CDR3aa: CASSVESGELFF
CDR3nt: TGTGCCAGCAGTGTAGAATCCGGGGAGCTGTTTTTT

d_gene: TRBD2
v_gene: TRBV7-2
abundance: .
j_gene: TRBJ2-4
CDR3aa: CASSLRSSGGKNIQYF
CDR3nt: TGTGCCAGCAGCTTACGGAGTAGCGGGGGAAAAAACATTCAGTACTTC

d_gene: .
v_gene: TRBV5-1
abundance: .
j_gene: TRBJ1-1
CDR3aa: CASRSGNTEAFF
CDR3nt: TGCGCCAGCAGGTCCGGGAACACTGAAGCTTTCTTT

d_gene: TRBD1
v_gene: TRBV6-1
abundance: .
j_gene: TRBJ1-1
CDR3aa: CASRLRQGRWNTEAFF
CDR3nt: TGTGCCAGCAGACTCCGACAGGGACGGTGGAACACTGAAGCTTTCTTT

d_gene: TRBD1
v_gene: TRBV9
abundance: .
j_gene: TRBJ1-4
CDR3aa: CASSVGFGGQALSF
CDR3nt: TGTGCCAGCAGCGTTGGTTTTGGGGGACAGGCCCTCTCTTTT

d_gene: .
v_gene: TRBV2
abundance: .
j_gene: TRBJ1-3
CDR3aa: CASNLDTGSGNTIYF
CDR3nt: TGTGCCAGCAACCTAGACACGGGCTCTGGAAACACCATATATTTT

d_gene: .
v_gene: TRBV12-3/TRBV12-4
abundance: .
j_gene: TRBJ2-7
CDR3aa: CASGVEQYF
CDR3nt: TGTGCCAGCGGCGTCGAGCAGTACTTC

d_gene: TRBD1
v_gene: TRBV27
abundance: .
j_gene: TRBJ2-1
CDR3aa: CASSFSTGGSYNEQFF
CDR3nt: TGTGCCAGCAGTTTCTCGACAGGGGGCTCCTACAATGAGCAGTTCTTC

d_gene: .
v_gene: TRBV5-5
abundance: .
j_gene: TRBJ1-2
CDR3aa: CASSFSSRGNYGYTF
CDR3nt: TGTGCCAGCAGCTTTTCGTCCCGGGGAAACTATGGCTACACCTTC

d_gene: .
v_gene: TRBV12-3/TRBV12-4
abundance: once
j_gene: TRBJ1-4
CDR3aa: CASSLANEKLFF
CDR3nt: TGTGCCAGCAGTTTAGCTAATGAAAAACTGTTTTTT

d_gene: .
v_gene: TRBV6-2/TRBV6-3
abundance: .
j_gene: TRBJ2-2
CDR3aa: CASSYSSEGGELFF
CDR3nt: TGTGCCAGCAGTTACTCTAGCGAGGGCGGGGAGCTGTTTTTT

d_gene: .
v_gene: TRBV12-3/TRBV12-4
abundance: once
j_gene: TRBJ1-1
CDR3aa: CASSPEINLGAEAFF
CDR3nt: TGTGCCAGCAGTCCAGAAATCAACCTGGGCGCTGAAGCTTTCTTT

d_gene: TRBD1
v_gene: TRBV9
abundance: .
j_gene: TRBJ1-2
CDR3aa: CASSGQGLHTF
CDR3nt: TGTGCCAGCAGCGGACAGGGGTTACACACCTTC

d_gene: .
v_gene: TRBV27
abundance: .
j_gene: TRBJ2-7
CDR3aa: CASRLRGAPAYEQYF
CDR3nt: TGTGCCAGCAGATTAAGGGGGGCCCCAGCCTACGAGCAGTACTTC

d_gene: TRBD1
v_gene: TRBV18
abundance: .
j_gene: TRBJ2-7
CDR3aa: CASSPKSGTGGGEQYF
CDR3nt: TGTGCCAGCTCACCCAAAAGCGGGACAGGGGGAGGCGAGCAGTACTTC

d_gene: .
v_gene: TRBV4-3
abundance: .
j_gene: TRBJ2-3
CDR3aa: CASSQGPGEPTDTQYF
CDR3nt: TGCGCCAGCAGCCAAGGGCCGGGGGAACCCACAGATACGCAGTATTTT

d_gene: TRBD1
v_gene: TRBV6-2/TRBV6-3
abundance: .
j_gene: TRBJ2-7
CDR3aa: CASSTGQEIYEQYF
CDR3nt: TGTGCCAGCAGTACGGGACAGGAGATCTACGAGCAGTACTTC

d_gene: .
v_gene: TRBV7-6
abundance: .
j_gene: TRBJ1-4
CDR3aa: CASSQGFGGGNEKLFF
CDR3nt: TGTGCCAGCAGCCAAGGATTTGGGGGGGGGAATGAAAAACTGTTTTTT

d_gene: .
v_gene: TRBV6-2/TRBV6-3
abundance: .
j_gene: TRBJ2-1
CDR3aa: CASGGRNEQFF
CDR3nt: TGTGCCAGCGGGGGGCGCAATGAGCAGTTCTTC

d_gene: .
v_gene: TRBV3-1
abundance: .
j_gene: TRBJ1-2
CDR3aa: CASSLGRDGYTF
CDR3nt: TGTGCCAGCAGCCTCGGAAGGGATGGCTACACCTTC

d_gene: .
v_gene: TRBV12-3/TRBV12-4
abundance: .
j_gene: TRBJ2-1
CDR3aa: CASSLVIYTGVEQFF
CDR3nt: TGTGCCAGCAGTTTGGTCATTTACACCGGTGTTGAGCAGTTCTTC

d_gene: TRBD1
v_gene: TRBV7-9
abundance: .
j_gene: TRBJ2-3
CDR3aa: CASSSGQDPADTQYF
CDR3nt: TGTGCCAGCAGCTCCGGACAGGACCCTGCAGATACGCAGTATTTT